A selection of T cell receptor beta chains follows, all from one sample in a study of shared clonotypes between healthy human individuals. The table came from immunoSEQ multiplex PCR; TCRdb's copy has only in-frame clones and leaves some out. The profile covers about 1 million clones, with roughly 80% appearing a single time and roughly 1.4% taken by the ten largest. Sequenced material: memory CD4+ T cells sorted from blood. These receptors all stem from a man younger than 30 in good health. The CDR3 runs from the conserved cysteine through the conserved F or W. D genes are given only for firm matches. The size of a clone is reported for some rows only, either as once, few or many, or as a class for expanded clones.

TRBV6-1,TRBJ1-1,14,few,NA,TGTGCCAGCAGCCTCACAACCACGAACACTGAAGCTTTCTTT,CASSLTTTNTEAFF
TRBV11-2,TRBJ1-5,14,NA,NA,TGTGCCAGCAGCTTAGAGAGAGTCAATCAGCCCCAGCATTTT,CASSLERVNQPQHF
TRBV29-1,TRBJ1-6,13,few,TRBD1,TGCAGCGTTTTGACAGGGGTGGGCTCACCCCTCCACTTT,CSVLTGVGSPLHF
TRBV7-6,TRBJ2-5,16,few,TRBD2,TGTGCCAGCAGCCTCCGACTAGCGGGAGCCCGGGAGACCCAGTACTTC,CASSLRLAGARETQYF
TRBV30,TRBJ1-2,12,NA,TRBD1,TGTGCCTGGAGTGAAGAGGACAGGGGCTACACCTTC,CAWSEEDRGYTF
TRBV5-1,TRBJ2-7,14,NA,NA,TGCGCCAGCAGCTTGGTAGGAGATTCTTACGAGCAGTACTTC,CASSLVGDSYEQYF
TRBV5-5,TRBJ1-1,14,NA,NA,TGTGCCGTCCGGGCAGGGGTAATGAACACTGAAGCTTTCTTT,CAVRAGVMNTEAFF
TRBV28,TRBJ2-7,17,NA,TRBD1,TGTGCCAGCAGTTCCCCCCACAGGGGGGAAACCTTATACGAGCAGTACTTC,CASSSPHRGETLYEQYF
TRBV9,TRBJ2-1,15,NA,TRBD2,TGTGCCAGCAGCCCCGGGACTAGGCCCTTGGATGAGCAGTTCTTC,CASSPGTRPLDEQFF
TRBV9,TRBJ2-2,17,NA,TRBD2,TGTGCCAGCAGCGTAGCTCCCGGCGGGGGGCGGACCGGGGAGCTGTTTTTT,CASSVAPGGGRTGELFF
TRBV30,TRBJ2-5,15,NA,NA,TGTGCCTGGAGTGTACAAGGAGGGGGCAGTGAGACCCAGTACTTC,CAWSVQGGGSETQYF
TRBV29-1,TRBJ2-5,13,NA,NA,TGCAGCGTTGTTGTTAATAGCCAAGAGACCCAGTACTTC,CSVVVNSQETQYF
TRBV25-1,TRBJ2-2,14,NA,NA,TGTGCCAGCAGCTCCGCTACCTTGGTTGGGGAGCTGTTTTTT,CASSSATLVGELFF